This T cell receptor beta chain is from a study of T cell repertoires in cytomegalovirus infection. This clonotype was detected a few times. TCRdb re-called the reads through MiXCR, storing one row per CDR3 protein. The table records over 250,000 distinct CDR3 sequences, 25% of them present only once. The junction had 7 bases not matched to a gene; V was cut back by 5 bases and J by 3 bases. CDR1 is MDHEN and CDR2 is SYDVKM in the germline V gene. This CDR3 contains 14 residues. The sequencing sample was made of PBMCs. This clonotype was obtained from a human donor in good health (CMV status not recorded). Some clones in this sample may be carry-over from other donors' samples. The rearrangement joins TRBV28 to TRBJ2-7; 7 bases are shared with TRBD1. The CDR3 nucleotides are TGTGCCAGCAGTCCGGACAGGTGGGGCTACGAGCAGTACTTC. This codes for CASSPDRWGYEQYF. The variable domain in full, completed from reference TRBV28 and TRBJ2-7, reads DVKVTQSSRYLVKRTGEKVFLECVQDMDHENMFWYRQDPGLGLRLIYFSYDVKMKEKGDIPEGYSVSREKKERFSLILESASTNQTSMYLCASSPDRWGYEQYFGPGTRLTVT.